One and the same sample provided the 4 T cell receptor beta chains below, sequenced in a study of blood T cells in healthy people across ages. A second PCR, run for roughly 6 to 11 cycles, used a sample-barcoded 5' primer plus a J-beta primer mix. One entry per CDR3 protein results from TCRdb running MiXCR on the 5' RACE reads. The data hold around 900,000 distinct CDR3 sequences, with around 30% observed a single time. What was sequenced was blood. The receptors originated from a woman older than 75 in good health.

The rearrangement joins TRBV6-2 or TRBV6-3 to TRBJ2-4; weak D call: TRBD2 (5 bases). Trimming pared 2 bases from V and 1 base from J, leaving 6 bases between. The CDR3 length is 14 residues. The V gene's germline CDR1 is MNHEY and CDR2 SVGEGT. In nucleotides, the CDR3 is TGTGCCAGCAGTTACCGGAGGGCCAAAAACATTCAGTACTTC. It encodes CASSYRRAKNIQYF.

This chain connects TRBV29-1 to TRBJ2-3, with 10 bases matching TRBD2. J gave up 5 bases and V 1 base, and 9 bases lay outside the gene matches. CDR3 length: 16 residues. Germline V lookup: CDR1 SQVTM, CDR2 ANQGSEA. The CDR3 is CSVEVSGGAGEDTQYF. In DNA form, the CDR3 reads TGCAGCGTTGAAGTGAGCGGGGGGGCCGGTGAAGATACGCAGTATTTT.

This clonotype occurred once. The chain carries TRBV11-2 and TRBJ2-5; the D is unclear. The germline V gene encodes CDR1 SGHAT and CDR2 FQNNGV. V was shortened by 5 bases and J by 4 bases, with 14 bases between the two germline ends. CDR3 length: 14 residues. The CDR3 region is CASSPRSWGETQYF. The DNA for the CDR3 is TGTGCCAGCAGCCCTCGTTCGTGGGGAGAGACCCAGTACTTC.

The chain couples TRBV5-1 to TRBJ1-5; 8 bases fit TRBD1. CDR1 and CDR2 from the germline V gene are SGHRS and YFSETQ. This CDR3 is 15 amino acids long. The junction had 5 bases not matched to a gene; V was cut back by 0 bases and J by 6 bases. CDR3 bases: TGCGCCAGCAGCTTGGGACAGGGGTATGGTCAGCCCCAGCATTTT. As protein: CASSLGQGYGQPQHF.